Listed below are T cell receptor beta chains from one sample, sequenced in a study of blood T cell repertoires in COVID-19. Method: immunoSEQ multiplex PCR; TCRdb's copy keeps in-frame clones and lacks some. The table has approximately 120,000 clones, 86% seen once. Material: peripheral blood. The receptors here all came from a woman in her forties or fifties who had recovered from COVID-19. Each CDR3 is given with its conserved first and last residue. Each record gives: J gene, D gene, clone size, V gene, CDR3 DNA, CDR3 protein. A D gene is named only where the DNA matches it firmly. Some rows mark clone size as missing; the rest say once, few, many or name a class of expanded clone.

j_call: TRBJ2-6; d_call: NA; clone_size: NA; v_call: TRBV19; cdr3_nt: TGTGCCAGTACTACATCGACTTCCTCTGGGGCCAACGTCCTGACTTTC; cdr3_aa: CASTTSTSSGANVLTF
j_call: TRBJ2-5; d_call: TRBD2; clone_size: NA; v_call: TRBV11-2; cdr3_nt: TGTGCCAGCAGCCTTGGGAAAGGACTAGCGGGGGGAGAGACCCAGTACTTC; cdr3_aa: CASSLGKGLAGGETQYF
j_call: TRBJ2-7; d_call: NA; clone_size: NA; v_call: TRBV6-2/TRBV6-3; cdr3_nt: TGTGCCAGCAGCCATTCTTTTGGGGCGAGGGAGCAGTACTTC; cdr3_aa: CASSHSFGAREQYF
j_call: TRBJ2-5; d_call: NA; clone_size: NA; v_call: TRBV24-1; cdr3_nt: TGTGCCACCAGTGATTCGCTTGACTACCCACAAGAGACCCAGTACTTC; cdr3_aa: CATSDSLDYPQETQYF
j_call: TRBJ1-1; d_call: TRBD1; clone_size: NA; v_call: TRBV5-4; cdr3_nt: TGTGCCAGCAGCGGGGCTCCGGGACAGGGTGGCACTGAAGCTTTCTTT; cdr3_aa: CASSGAPGQGGTEAFF
j_call: TRBJ1-3; d_call: NA; clone_size: NA; v_call: TRBV4-3; cdr3_nt: TGCGCCAGCAGCCAAGGCGCCCGGGACTTCTCCTCTGGAAACACCATATATTTT; cdr3_aa: CASSQGARDFSSGNTIYF
j_call: TRBJ1-2; d_call: NA; clone_size: NA; v_call: TRBV7-2; cdr3_nt: TGTGCCAGCAGCGTCACCCGACAGGACTATGGCTACACCTTC; cdr3_aa: CASSVTRQDYGYTF
j_call: TRBJ2-1; d_call: TRBD1; clone_size: few; v_call: TRBV5-1; cdr3_nt: TGCGCCAGCAGCTGGGGGTCCGGGACAGGTGGCAATGAGCAGTTCTTC; cdr3_aa: CASSWGSGTGGNEQFF
j_call: TRBJ1-1; d_call: TRBD1; clone_size: once; v_call: TRBV19; cdr3_nt: TGTGCCAGTAGTACTCAGGGGGCGCGAACTGAAGCTTTCTTT; cdr3_aa: CASSTQGARTEAFF
j_call: TRBJ2-1; d_call: TRBD2; clone_size: NA; v_call: TRBV5-1; cdr3_nt: TGCGCCAGCAGCTTGGCGGTAGCGGGGTACAATGAGCAGTTCTTC; cdr3_aa: CASSLAVAGYNEQFF
j_call: TRBJ1-2; d_call: NA; clone_size: few; v_call: TRBV29-1; cdr3_nt: TGCAGCGTTGTGGGGCCCTCCTTTGGGCAGGGCAACTATGGCTACACCTTC; cdr3_aa: CSVVGPSFGQGNYGYTF
j_call: TRBJ2-2; d_call: TRBD2; clone_size: NA; v_call: TRBV3-1/TRBV3-2; cdr3_nt: TGTGCCAGCAGCTTTCGCGGGGGGGTACCCGTCGGGGAGCTGTTTTTT; cdr3_aa: CASSFRGGVPVGELFF
j_call: TRBJ2-3; d_call: NA; clone_size: NA; v_call: TRBV24-1; cdr3_nt: TGTGCCACCAGTGACTCTAGCACAGATACGCAGTATTTT; cdr3_aa: CATSDSSTDTQYF
j_call: TRBJ1-2; d_call: NA; clone_size: NA; v_call: TRBV2; cdr3_nt: TGTGCCAGCTCACGGACCTCAGGGGTCTATGGCTACACCTTC; cdr3_aa: CASSRTSGVYGYTF
j_call: TRBJ2-1; d_call: TRBD1; clone_size: NA; v_call: TRBV4-1; cdr3_nt: TGCGCCAGCAGCCAGGGACAGGGAAGTTGGGATGAGCAGTTCTTC; cdr3_aa: CASSQGQGSWDEQFF
j_call: TRBJ2-3; d_call: NA; clone_size: once; v_call: TRBV7-9; cdr3_nt: TGTGCCAGCAGCTTAATAATAACGGGAAACACAGATACGCAGTATTTT; cdr3_aa: CASSLIITGNTDTQYF
j_call: TRBJ2-3; d_call: TRBD2; clone_size: NA; v_call: TRBV24-1; cdr3_nt: TGTGCCACCAGTGATTCCCGACTAGCGGGGGGTAGGCAGTATTTT; cdr3_aa: CATSDSRLAGGRQYF
j_call: TRBJ1-2; d_call: NA; clone_size: once; v_call: TRBV10-3; cdr3_nt: TGTGCCATCAGTGGGGCAGAAGTTGGAGGAGGCTACACCTTC; cdr3_aa: CAISGAEVGGGYTF
j_call: TRBJ2-1; d_call: TRBD2; clone_size: NA; v_call: TRBV15; cdr3_nt: TGTGCCACCAGCATAGGGCCCTCGGGGGGCAATGAGCAGTTCTTC; cdr3_aa: CATSIGPSGGNEQFF
j_call: TRBJ1-1; d_call: NA; clone_size: few; v_call: TRBV18; cdr3_nt: TGTGCCAGCTCACCACAAGGGAGGAACACTGAAGCTTTCTTT; cdr3_aa: CASSPQGRNTEAFF
j_call: TRBJ2-5; d_call: NA; clone_size: NA; v_call: TRBV9; cdr3_nt: TGTGCCAGCAGCGTAGGGACAGAACAAGAGACCCAGTACTTC; cdr3_aa: CASSVGTEQETQYF
j_call: TRBJ2-1; d_call: TRBD2; clone_size: NA; v_call: TRBV6-4; cdr3_nt: TGTGCCAGCAGTGGGAAGCGGGGGGGCCGTTACAATGAGCAGTTCTTC; cdr3_aa: CASSGKRGGRYNEQFF
j_call: TRBJ1-2; d_call: NA; clone_size: NA; v_call: TRBV6-5; cdr3_nt: TGTGCCAGCAGTTACGCGGGGGAGGGCTACACCTTC; cdr3_aa: CASSYAGEGYTF